This record covers a single T cell receptor beta chain. Participant reports of clinical history set cohort assignment. Authors' methods: Reference gene primer amplification yielded estimated nucleated cell counts. Profiling relied on immunoSEQ multiplex PCR, and the TCRdb table lists in-frame clones only, not all of them. V and J calls and clone size are copied from that table; D and trimming were computed from the DNA. The table has about 200,000 clones, 85% seen once. The sample is drawn from a study of blood T cell repertoires in COVID-19. Across the whole study: Sample material is recorded as cDNA or gDNA derived from T cells, B-cell-depleted T cells, or PBMCs.

The clonotype originates from a man in his forties who had recovered from COVID-19. Sequenced sample: PBMCs or T cells enriched from blood (not recorded which).

The CDR3 DNA sequence: TGTGCCAGCAGCGGAACTAGCGGGATACGAACTAAAGAGACCCAGTACTTC. Protein: CASSGTSGIRTKETQYF. The chain has TRBV5-4 and TRBJ2-5; TRBD2 aligns across 10 bases. This CDR3 comprises 17 residues. Trimming removed 4 bases from V and 3 bases from J; junction bases left unmatched: 12. The V gene's germline CDR1 is SGHNT and CDR2 YYREEE (reference sequence).